The clone carrying this TCR beta chain has a single count. What it binds is not known. This sample was included in a study of vaccination effects on CD4 cells after COVID-19. TCRdb's table, derived via immunoSEQ multiplex PCR, lists solely in-frame clones and lacks some. Found here are about 65,000 clones, around 69% of them singletons; the top ten hold about 3%. Between the trimmed V and J ends, which lost 4 bases and 4 bases, there was a span of 8 bases. The CDR3 runs 13 residues. CDR1 is SGHTA and CDR2 is FQGNSA in the germline V gene. Before any sequencing was done, the ViraFEST assay used viral peptide pools to expand antigen-specific CD4+ T cells. At the end of about 9 days of culture, CD4+ T cells were isolated. Having tested negative for nucleocapsid antibodies, the vaccine recipients showed no prior SARS-CoV-2 infection.

The TCR sequence derives from a human donor who received a COVID-19 vaccine. This material consisted of CD4+ T cells from PBMCs cultured with HCoV-NL63 spike peptides, taken before COVID-19 vaccination. V and J are TRBV7-2 and TRBJ1-5; D is uncertain. Here the CDR3 reads CASSWGGNQPQHF. In nucleotides, the CDR3 is TGTGCCAGCAGCTGGGGAGGGAATCAGCCCCAGCATTTT.